These 32 T cell receptor beta chains came from one sample sequenced in a study of T-cell reconstitution after alpha-beta-depleted transplantation in children. The TCRbeta library incorporated unique molecular identifiers. Each CDR3 protein is one row after TCRdb ran MiXCR on the PCR reads. The table has hundreds of thousands of distinct CDR3 sequences, roughly 15% seen once. Sequencing used PBMCs, mostly from graft donor cells, obtained 360 days after TCRalphabeta/CD19-depleted stem cell transplant. The source of these receptors is a male patient aged 10-17 years who had a stem cell transplant for acute lymphoblastic leukemia, so the T cells may come from the graft donor.

This clonotype has just a few counts. This chain uses TRBV25-1 with TRBJ2-7; TRBD1 aligns across 10 bases. Losses at the gene ends were 7 bases for V and 5 bases for J; bases not matched to a gene: 8. Germline CDR1 is MGHDK and CDR2 is SYGVNS. The CDR3 is made up of 14 amino acids. CDR3 DNA sequence: TGTGCCAGCATGGGGGGACAGGGGTCCCACGAGCAGTACTTC. It codes for CASMGGQGSHEQYF.

This chain uses TRBV5-4 with TRBJ1-1, with a tentative D call TRBD1 (6 bases). V lost 2 bases, J lost 1 base, and 18 bases lay in between. CDR3 length: 17 residues. The germline V gene has CDR1 SGHNT and CDR2 YYREEE (reference sequence). The CDR3 loop reads CASSLPRDTTPNTEAFF. The CDR3 DNA is TGTGCCAGCAGCTTACCCCGGGACACCACCCCGAACACTGAAGCTTTCTTT.

This clonotype was seen ten or more times. The J gene is TRBJ2-7, the V gene TRBV12-3 or TRBV12-4; D possibly matches TRBD1 or TRBD2 (5 bases each). Between the trimmed V and J ends, which lost 5 bases and 2 bases, there was a span of 13 bases. The CDR3 is 14 residues long. The CDR3 spells CASSRNRDPYEQYF. The CDR3 nucleotides read TGTGCCAGCAGTCGCAACCGGGACCCCTACGAGCAGTACTTC.

This clonotype was found a few times. The V call is TRBV7-9, the J call TRBJ2-1, with D hard to call. The germline gives CDR1 SEHNR, CDR2 FQNEAQ (reference sequence). The CDR3 length is 16 residues. The ends were cut back, 2 bases at V and 0 bases at J, with 11 bases in the middle. The CDR3 loop is CASSLWRFSSYNEQFF. CDR3 DNA sequence: TGTGCCAGCAGCTTATGGCGGTTCAGCTCCTACAATGAGCAGTTCTTC.

This clonotype showed up just once. The rearrangement uses TRBV5-1 and TRBJ2-6; D is possibly TRBD1 (6 bases). This CDR3 comprises 15 residues. CDR1 and CDR2 from the germline V gene are SGHRS and YFSETQ. V was clipped by 0 bases and J by 5 bases, with 9 bases between them. CDR3 DNA sequence: TGCGCCAGCAGCTTGGGGCAGGGGTGGGCCAACGTCCTGACTTTC. Translating it yields CASSLGQGWANVLTF.

In its sample, this clonotype was seen once. The V and J genes are TRBV7-8 and TRBJ2-5; D ambiguous. The CDR3 has 14 amino acids. The V gene lost 1 base and the J gene lost 1 base, with 7 bases spanning the gap. CDR1 is SGHVS, CDR2 FQNEAQ, per germline. The CDR3: CASSLVAIQETQYF. As DNA, the CDR3 is TGTGCCAGCAGCTTAGTAGCAATCCAAGAGACCCAGTACTTC.

The chain is built from TRBV9 and TRBJ2-1; 7 nucleotides align to TRBD2. This CDR3 is built from 15 residues. With V trimmed by 2 bases and J by 3 bases, 5 bases remained unmatched. The germline V gene has CDR1 SGDLS and CDR2 YYNGEE. CDR3 sequence (DNA): TGTGCCAGCAGCGTTGGGACTACTAACTACAATGAGCAGTTCTTC. It is translated as CASSVGTTNYNEQFF.

This clonotype was picked up many times. Germline is not matched at one junction end, which may reflect a read error. The V and J genes are TRBV5-1 and TRBJ2-1; D gene ambiguous. The CDR3 is 14 amino acids. The germline V gene encodes CDR1 SGHRS and CDR2 YFSETQ. CDR3 nucleotide sequence: TGTGCCAGCAGTTTAGGTGGGCCCTACAATGAGCAGTTCTTC. It translates to CASSLGGPYNEQFF.

This clonotype was seen a handful of times. The gene calls are TRBV15 and TRBJ2-5; 9 bases are shared with TRBD2. CDR1 and CDR2 (germline): LNHNV, YYDKDF (reference sequence). Trimming took 3 bases from V and 2 from J; bases not matched to a gene: 4. There are 15 residues in the CDR3. The CDR3 nucleotides read TGTGCCACCAGCAGTCCCGGACTAGCGCAAGAGACCCAGTACTTC. As protein: CATSSPGLAQETQYF.

This clonotype has more than one count but fewer than ten. The V gene is TRBV7-2, the J gene TRBJ2-1; TRBD2 agrees at 15 bases. Unmatched junction bases numbered 11, after V lost 5 bases and J lost 9 bases. This CDR3 has 17 residues. CDR1 is SGHTA and CDR2 is FQGNSA in the germline V gene. The CDR3: CASSPVGLAGGPGEQFF. For the CDR3, the DNA is TGTGCCAGCAGCCCTGTCGGACTAGCGGGAGGGCCCGGTGAGCAGTTCTTC.

The chain has TRBV11-2 and TRBJ2-5, with 9 bases lining up with TRBD2. V lost 3 bases and J lost 4; bases outside the gene matches: 6. Looked up from germline, CDR1 is SGHAT and CDR2 is FQNNGV. This CDR3 comprises 15 residues. The CDR3 nucleotides read TGTGCCAGCAGCTTTAGGACTAGCGTGGGAGAGACCCAGTACTTC. It yields the protein CASSFRTSVGETQYF.

The chain combines TRBV5-1 with TRBJ2-3, with 7 nucleotides matching TRBD2. The germline V gene encodes CDR1 SGHRS and CDR2 YFSETQ. This CDR3 is 15 amino acids long. The trim removed 0 bases at V and 5 bases at J, leaving 6 bases unmatched. The CDR3 region has the DNA TGCGCCAGCAGCTTGGCCGGATTAGCGGGAGATACGCAGTATTTT. It yields the protein CASSLAGLAGDTQYF. The full variable domain, in which reference TRBV5-1 and TRBJ2-3 provide the parts outside the CDR3, is KAGVTQTPRYLIKTRGQQVTLSCSPISGHRSVSWYQQTPGQGLQFLFEYFSETQRNKGNFPGRFSGRQFSNSRSEMNVSTLELGDSALYLCASSLAGLAGDTQYFGPGTRLTVL.

V and J are TRBV7-6 and TRBJ2-1; D call uncertain. This CDR3 region has 15 residues. Germline values: CDR1 SGHVS, CDR2 FNYEAQ. Between the trimmed V and J ends, which lost 4 bases and 0 bases, there was a span of 10 bases. CDR3 amino acids: CASSSLPTSYNEQFF. DNA of the CDR3: TGTGCCAGCAGCTCGCTACCTACCTCCTACAATGAGCAGTTCTTC.

The chain joins TRBV13 to TRBJ2-2; 11 bases map to TRBD2. V was clipped by 5 bases and J by 0 bases; unmatched bases: 11. Germline CDR1 reads PRHDT; CDR2 reads FYEKMQ (reference sequence). CDR3 size: 19 residues. CDR3 bases: TGTGCCAGCAGCCCCGAACTGACTAGCGGGAAGTCGAACACCGGGGAGCTGTTTTTT. Its translation is CASSPELTSGKSNTGELFF.

This clonotype was seen a handful of times. This chain connects TRBV7-6 to TRBJ2-2; the match to TRBD2 covers 10 bases. Germline loops: CDR1 SGHVS, CDR2 FNYEAQ. V shed 5 bases and J 7 bases; nucleotides not matched to a gene: 13. The CDR3 totals 17 residues. For the CDR3, the DNA is TGTGCCAGCAGCCCTGGCGTAAGCGGGAGGGCCGTCGGGGAGCTGTTTTTT. Its translation is CASSPGVSGRAVGELFF.

The genes are TRBV29-1 and TRBJ2-1; D is ambiguous. Germline V gene lookup returns CDR1 SQVTM and CDR2 ANQGSEA. CDR3 length equals 13 residues. V lost 5 bases and J 3 bases, leaving 11 bases between the germline ends. The CDR3 sequence: CSVRGWIYNEQFF. The CDR3 bases are TGCAGCGTTCGTGGGTGGATCTACAATGAGCAGTTCTTC.

This chain joins TRBV7-3 and TRBJ2-1; the match to TRBD2 covers 11 bases. The trim removed 0 bases at V and 5 bases at J, leaving 6 bases unmatched. Germline lookup yields CDR1 SGHTA and CDR2 FQGTGA. The CDR3 spans 17 residues. In DNA, the CDR3 is TGTGCCAGCAGCTTAACGTTCCTAGCGGGGGGCAACAATGAGCAGTTCTTC. It encodes CASSLTFLAGGNNEQFF.

This clonotype was picked up a small number of times. The V and J genes are TRBV6-1 and TRBJ2-5, with 8 bases fitting TRBD1. The V gene's germline CDR1 is MNHNS and CDR2 SASEGT. This CDR3 has 13 residues. The CDR3 protein is CAVGRGRGETQYF. The CDR3 DNA is TGTGCAGTTGGCAGGGGGCGCGGAGAGACCCAGTACTTC.

This clonotype was picked up many times. The chain uses TRBV13 and TRBJ2-2; TRBD2 agrees at 11 bases. Unmatched junction bases numbered 6, after V lost 5 bases and J lost 4 bases. The CDR3 loop spans 16 amino acids. CDR1 is PRHDT, CDR2 FYEKMQ, per germline (reference sequence). CDR3 bases: TGTGCCAGCAGCCCCGGGACTAGCGGAAGCACCGGGGAGCTGTTTTTT. It encodes CASSPGTSGSTGELFF.

In DNA form, the CDR3 reads TGTGCCAGCAGTGAAACCTCAGGGGGCAAGTACGAGCAGTACTTC. It is translated as CASSETSGGKYEQYF. The chain couples TRBV25-1 to TRBJ2-7; 8 bases map to TRBD1. This CDR3 region has 15 residues. Per germline, CDR1 MGHDK and CDR2 SYGVNS. The trim removed 2 bases at V and 4 bases at J, leaving 7 bases unmatched.

This clonotype was recorded a few times. This chain connects TRBV5-1 to TRBJ2-7, with D perhaps matching TRBD1 or TRBD2 (5 bases each). Germline values: CDR1 SGHRS, CDR2 YFSETQ. Trimming stripped 3 bases from V and 3 bases from J, with 22 bases between. There are 17 residues in the CDR3. CDR3 amino acids: CASSSGTLNAPIYEQYF. Written as DNA, the CDR3 is TGCGCCAGCAGCTCCGGGACGCTTAACGCACCCATCTACGAGCAGTACTTC.

About this clonotype: At one end the junction does not follow the germline gene, possibly because of a read error. V and J are TRBV5-6 and TRBJ1-4; tentative D call: TRBD1 (6 bases). The CDR3 covers 14 residues. Per germline, CDR1 SGHDT and CDR2 YYEEEE. CDR3 nucleotides: TGTGCCAGCAGCGACGGACCCGACAGGCTGGGGTTCCATTTT. Protein: CASSDGPDRLGFHF.

At least ten counts were recorded for this clonotype. The rearrangement uses TRBV27 and TRBJ1-5; tentative D call: TRBD1 (5 bases). CDR3 length: 15 residues. The ends were cut back, 6 bases at V and 3 bases at J, with 15 bases in the middle. Germline V CDR1 and CDR2: MNHEY, SMNVEV (reference sequence). CDR3 nucleotides: TGTGCCAGCAGCCCAGGTGGGGCCTTCAATCAGCCCCAGCATTTT. It translates to CASSPGGAFNQPQHF.

The CDR3: CASSPSGTTQHF. Here the CDR3 DNA reads TGTGCCAGCTCACCTAGCGGGACGACCCAGCATTTT. This chain connects TRBV18 to TRBJ1-5; D is possibly TRBD1 (5 bases). Trimming took 3 bases from V and 11 from J, leaving 11 bases between them. Germline CDR1 KGHSH, CDR2 LQKENI. The CDR3 is 12 residues long.

V is TRBV7-9 and J is TRBJ2-5; D could derive from TRBD1 or TRBD2 (6 bases each). Trimming removed 5 bases at V and 3 bases at J, with 19 bases between. Germline assignment: CDR1 SEHNR and CDR2 FQNEAQ (reference sequence). This CDR3 spans 16 amino acids. The CDR3 DNA is TGTGCCAGCAGCGCAGAACGGGGGCTGGGGGAAGAGACCCAGTACTTC. Translation: CASSAERGLGEETQYF.

V usage is TRBV28 and J usage is TRBJ2-5; tentative D call: TRBD2 (5 bases). Germline V gives CDR1 MDHEN, CDR2 SYDVKM. The CDR3 length is 16 residues. V was clipped by 3 bases and J by 1 base, with 15 bases between them. CDR3 sequence (DNA): TGTGCCAGCAGTTTCTCCTGGGGAGACCTCCAAGAGACCCAGTACTTC. It is translated as CASSFSWGDLQETQYF.

In this sample, this clonotype turned up many times. V usage is TRBV5-1 and J usage is TRBJ2-5, with D perhaps given as TRBD1 or TRBD2 (5 bases each). Germline loops: CDR1 SGHRS, CDR2 YFSETQ. V dropped 0 bases and J dropped 4 bases, with 10 bases sitting between them. The CDR3 length is 14 residues. CDR3 sequence: CASSLVAGAETQYF. Here the CDR3 DNA reads TGCGCCAGCAGCTTGGTAGCCGGGGCAGAGACCCAGTACTTC.

The CDR3 sequence is CASSAQGVVNTGELFF. CDR3 nucleotides: TGTGCCAGCAGCGCCCAGGGGGTAGTGAACACCGGGGAGCTGTTTTTT. The chain combines TRBV7-2 with TRBJ2-2; 7 positions agree with TRBD1. V lost 5 bases and J lost 1; bases outside the gene matches: 7. The CDR3 is made up of 16 amino acids. Germline V lookup: CDR1 SGHTA, CDR2 FQGNSA. Supplemented by reference TRBV7-2 and TRBJ2-2, the full variable domain reads GAGVSQSPSNKVTEKGKDVELRCDPISGHTALYWYRQSLGQGLEFLIYFQGNSAPDKSGLPSDRFSAERTGGSVSTLTIQRTQQEDSAVYLCASSAQGVVNTGELFFGEGSRLTVL.

The rearrangement joins TRBV2 to TRBJ2-5; TRBD2 agrees at 8 bases. The CDR3 has 16 amino acids. With V trimmed by 7 bases and J by 4 bases, 14 bases remained unmatched. In germline, CDR1 is SNHLY, CDR2 FYNNEI. As DNA, the CDR3 is TGTGCCAGCACCCCGCTCGTTGCGGGAGGTTCAGAGACCCAGTACTTC. Translated: CASTPLVAGGSETQYF.

The chain recombines TRBV5-1 with TRBJ2-7, with TRBD2 identical over 13 bases. With 4 bases clipped from V and 4 bases from J, the junction kept 11 bases outside the gene matches. The CDR3 length is 17 residues. Germline V CDR1 and CDR2: SGHRS, YFSETQ. In DNA form, the CDR3 reads TGCGCCAGCAGCCTTGGGACTAGCGGGACATATCCGTACGAGCAGTACTTC. It encodes CASSLGTSGTYPYEQYF.

The V gene is TRBV21-1, the J gene TRBJ2-7. TRBV21-1 is an annotated pseudogene. This CDR3 spans 18 amino acids. CDR3 nucleotide sequence: TGTGCCAGCAGCAAATCGCGAGGAAGGTACTCAGCAGCCTACGAGCAGTACTTC. Protein product: CASSKSRGRYSAAYEQYF.

The chain carries TRBV12-3 or TRBV12-4 and TRBJ2-3, with 13 bases aligning to TRBD2. Trimming at V came to 10 bases and at J to 2 bases, leaving 12 bases not matched to a gene. The CDR3 runs 17 residues. CDR3 sequence (DNA): TGTGCCACCACCCACGGGGGACTAGCGGGACTCACAGATACGCAGTATTTT. This codes for CATTHGGLAGLTDTQYF.